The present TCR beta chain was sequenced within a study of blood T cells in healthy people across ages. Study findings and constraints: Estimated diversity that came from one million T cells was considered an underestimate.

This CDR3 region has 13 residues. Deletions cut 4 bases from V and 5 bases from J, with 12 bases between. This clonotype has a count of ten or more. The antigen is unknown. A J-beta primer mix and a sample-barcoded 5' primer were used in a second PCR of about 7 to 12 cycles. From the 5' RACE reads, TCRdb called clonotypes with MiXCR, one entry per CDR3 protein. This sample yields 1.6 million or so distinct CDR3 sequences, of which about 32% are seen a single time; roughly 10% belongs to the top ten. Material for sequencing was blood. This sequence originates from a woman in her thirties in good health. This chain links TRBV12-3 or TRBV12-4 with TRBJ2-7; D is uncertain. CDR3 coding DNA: TGTGCCAGCAGTTCCGTAAGAGTCGACGAGCAGTACTTC. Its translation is CASSSVRVDEQYF.